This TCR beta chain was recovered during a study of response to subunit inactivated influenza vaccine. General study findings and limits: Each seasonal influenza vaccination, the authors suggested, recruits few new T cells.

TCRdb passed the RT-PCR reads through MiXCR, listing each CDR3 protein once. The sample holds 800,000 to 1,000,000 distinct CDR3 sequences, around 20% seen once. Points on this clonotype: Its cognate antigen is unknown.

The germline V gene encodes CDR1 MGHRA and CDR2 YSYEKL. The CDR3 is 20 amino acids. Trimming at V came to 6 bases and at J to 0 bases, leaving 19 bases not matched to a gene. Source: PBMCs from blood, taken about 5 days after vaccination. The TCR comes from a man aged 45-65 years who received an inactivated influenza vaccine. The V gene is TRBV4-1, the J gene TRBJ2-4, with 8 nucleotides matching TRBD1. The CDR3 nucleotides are TGCGCCAGCAGTACCTTTGACGGGGACAGGCTAGCAATAGCCAAAAACATTCAGTACTTC. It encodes CASSTFDGDRLAIAKNIQYF.